This T cell receptor beta chain was identified during a study of regulatory T cells in long-lasting Graves disease. Building of the TCR beta libraries involved iRepertoire HTBI primers and Arm-PCR of CDR3 regions. TCRdb passed the multiplex PCR reads through MiXCR, listing each CDR3 protein once. The repertoire has more than 450,000 distinct CDR3 sequences, 12% of them found once; the top ten carry 8% to 10%. The time point was: newly diagnosed GD, antithyroid drugs for less than 3 months. RNA extracted from PBMCs served as the sequencing template. This clonotype has at least ten counts. The CDR3 loop spans 15 amino acids. V gave up 5 bases and J gave up 3 bases, with 14 bases separating them. Germline assignment: CDR1 MNHNS and CDR2 SASEGT. A further study also used this sample, focusing on T cells in Graves' hyperthyroidism and ophthalmopathy.

This receptor was identified in a woman in her twenties or thirties with Graves disease. The sample here was peripheral blood mononuclear cells (PBMCs), taken at new diagnosis, from a patient treated with antithyroid drugs. The chain recombines TRBV6-1 with TRBJ1-3, with D perhaps matching TRBD1 (5 bases). CDR3 in DNA: TGTGCCAGCAGTCCGGGACCAACTTTTGGAAACACCATATATTTT. This translates into CASSPGPTFGNTIYF.